One sample yielded the 4 T cell receptor beta chains listed below, sequenced in a study of shared clonotypes between healthy human individuals. Generated by immunoSEQ multiplex PCR, the TCRdb table keeps only in-frame clones and is missing some. The sample records some 380,000 clones, 90% to 97% being singletons. Sequencing was performed on memory CD8+ T cells sorted from blood. Subset specified: CD45RO+ cells pooled with CCR7-negative TemRA cells. These receptors were collected from a man aged 30 to 39 in good health.

The chain recombines TRBV28 with TRBJ1-5; possibly TRBD1 for D (5 bases). This CDR3 contains 14 residues. Germline V gene data show CDR1 as MDHEN and CDR2 as SYDVKM. V gave up 7 bases and J gave up 5 bases, with 15 bases separating them. The CDR3 DNA is TGTGCCAGCACCGATCTACAGGCCTATCAGCCCCAGCATTTT. It specifies CASTDLQAYQPQHF.

This rearrangement joins TRBV11-2 to TRBJ2-7, with D perhaps TRBD1 (5 bases). CDR1 and CDR2 (germline): SGHAT, FQNNGV. V was pared by 0 bases and J by 3 bases, with 9 bases between. This CDR3 comprises 14 residues. The CDR3 DNA sequence: TGTGCCAGCAGCTTAGACGCGCAGGGCTACGAGCAGTACTTC. Its protein is CASSLDAQGYEQYF.

The gene calls are TRBV11-2 and TRBJ2-7; D is unresolved. CDR1 and CDR2 from the germline V gene are SGHAT and FQNNGV. The CDR3 contains 14 residues. V shed 3 bases and J shed 2 bases, with 11 bases lying between them. The CDR3 sequence is CASSLAALPYEQYF. The CDR3 nucleotides read TGTGCCAGCAGCTTGGCGGCCCTTCCCTACGAGCAGTACTTC.

The chain carries TRBV20-1 and TRBJ1-2; no firm D call. The CDR3 sequence is 11 residues long. With 3 bases removed from V and 8 bases from J, the gap between germline ends came to 10 bases. Germline lookup yields CDR1 DFQATT and CDR2 SNEGSKA (reference sequence). CDR3 amino acids: CSASVDHGYTF. DNA of the CDR3: TGCAGTGCTAGCGTCGACCACGGCTACACCTTC.